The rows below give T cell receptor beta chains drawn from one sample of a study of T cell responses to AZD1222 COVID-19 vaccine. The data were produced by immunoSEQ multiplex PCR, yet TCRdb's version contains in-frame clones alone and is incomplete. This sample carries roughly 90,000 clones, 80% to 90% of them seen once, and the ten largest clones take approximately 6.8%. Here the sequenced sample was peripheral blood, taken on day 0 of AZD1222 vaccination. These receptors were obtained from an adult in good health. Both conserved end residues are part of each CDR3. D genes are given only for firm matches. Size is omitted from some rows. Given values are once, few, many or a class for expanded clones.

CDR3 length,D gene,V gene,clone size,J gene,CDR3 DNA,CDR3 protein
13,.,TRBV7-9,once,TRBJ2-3,TGTGCCAGCAGGACGACAGCTACAGATACGCAGTATTTT,CASRTTATDTQYF
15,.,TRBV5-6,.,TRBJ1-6,TGTGCCAGCAGCTTGTTTGGGGCGAGGGGTTCACCCCTCCACTTT,CASSLFGARGSPLHF
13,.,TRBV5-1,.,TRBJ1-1,TGCGCCAGCTCCGGGACGCCGGGTACTGAAGCTTTCTTT,CASSGTPGTEAFF
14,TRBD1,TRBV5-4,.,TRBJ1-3,TGTGCCAGCAGCCCCGGACAGGCCGGAAACACCATATATTTT,CASSPGQAGNTIYF
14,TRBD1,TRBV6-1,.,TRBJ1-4,TGTGCCAGCAGTGAGCCGGGACAGGATGAAAAACTGTTTTTT,CASSEPGQDEKLFF
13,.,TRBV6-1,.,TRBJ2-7,TGTGCCAGCAGTGAGAGGGTCTCCTACGAGCAGTACTTC,CASSERVSYEQYF
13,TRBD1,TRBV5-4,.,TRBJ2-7,TGTGCCAGCAGCTGGCAGGGGGCTTGGGAGCAGTACTTC,CASSWQGAWEQYF
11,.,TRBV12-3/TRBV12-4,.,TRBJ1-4,TGTGCCAGCAGTCCTCGTGAAAAACTGTTTTTT,CASSPREKLFF
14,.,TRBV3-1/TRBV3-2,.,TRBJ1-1,TGTGCCAGCAGCCAACCCGACCTGAACACTGAAGCTTTCTTT,CASSQPDLNTEAFF
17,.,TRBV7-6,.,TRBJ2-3,TGTGCCAGCAGCTTAAGGCCCCTGGGAGGTAGCACAGATACGCAGTATTTT,CASSLRPLGGSTDTQYF
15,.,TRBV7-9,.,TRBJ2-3,TGTGCCAGCAGCTTCTGGCAGGGCCCCACAGATACGCAGTATTTT,CASSFWQGPTDTQYF
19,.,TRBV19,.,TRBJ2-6,TGTGCCAGTAGTGGAAGCCCCGGTCAGGGACTCTCCGGGGCCAACGTCCTGACTTTC,CASSGSPGQGLSGANVLTF
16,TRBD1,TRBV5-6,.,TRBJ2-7,TGTGCCAGCACCAAACACCGGGACAGGGTCTCCTACGAGCAGTACTTC,CASTKHRDRVSYEQYF
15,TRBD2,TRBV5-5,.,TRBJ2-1,TGTGCCAGCAGTCCTGAGCCTAGCGGTTACAATGAGCAGTTCTTC,CASSPEPSGYNEQFF
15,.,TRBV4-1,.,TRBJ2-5,TGCGCCAGCAGCCAAGGTGGCGGGGCGCGAGAGACCCAGTACTTC,CASSQGGGARETQYF